One and the same sample provided the 20 T cell receptor beta chains below, sequenced in a study of shared clonotypes between healthy human individuals. Some clones are missing from TCRdb's copy, which holds only in-frame ones; the method was immunoSEQ multiplex PCR. The sample lists 2.5 million or so clones; over 85% were seen once. Sequencing was performed on naive CD4+ T cells sorted from blood. The sample's subset: CD45RA+ positively selected. The source of these receptors is a man aged 18-30 years in good health.

The rearrangement joins TRBV6-1 to TRBJ1-5; no firm D call. Deletions cut 8 bases from V and 4 bases from J, with 9 bases between. CDR3 size: 12 residues. The germline V gene has CDR1 MNHNS and CDR2 SASEGT. CDR3 residues: CASLGGNQPQHF. CDR3 nucleotide sequence: TGTGCCAGCCTAGGAGGAAATCAGCCCCAGCATTTT.

The CDR3 spells CASSLTGSTDTQYF. The CDR3 DNA reads as TGTGCCAGCAGTTTAACAGGTAGCACAGATACGCAGTATTTT. The rearrangement uses TRBV25-1 and TRBJ2-3, with D possibly TRBD1 on 5 matching bases. The CDR3 has 14 amino acids. From germline, CDR1 is MGHDK and CDR2 SYGVNS. Trimming stripped 5 bases from V and 0 bases from J, with 9 bases between.

The chain uses TRBV18 and TRBJ1-4; D is unclear. The CDR3 is 16 amino acids. With 3 bases removed from V and 0 bases from J, the gap between germline ends came to 11 bases. The germline V gene encodes CDR1 KGHSH and CDR2 LQKENI. In nucleotides, the CDR3 is TGTGCCAGCTCACCCCTTGGATCAGCAACTAATGAAAAACTGTTTTTT. Amino acid sequence: CASSPLGSATNEKLFF.

CDR3 loop: CASRQRSGGSYNEQFF. CDR3 nucleotide sequence: TGTGCCAGTAGACAGAGAAGCGGGGGCTCCTACAATGAGCAGTTCTTC. This sequence joins TRBV19 and TRBJ2-1; 8 nucleotides align to TRBD2. Germline assignment: CDR1 LNHDA and CDR2 SQIVND (reference sequence). The length of the CDR3 is 16 residues. V lost 6 bases, J lost 0 bases, and 7 bases stayed unmatched.

V gene TRBV7-9 combines with J gene TRBJ2-2; D is perhaps TRBD2 (6 bases). Deletions cut 5 bases from V and 2 bases from J, with 12 bases between. Germline loops: CDR1 SEHNR, CDR2 FQNEAQ (reference sequence). CDR3 length: 15 residues. CDR3 amino acids: CASSTRGANTGELFF. The CDR3 DNA follows: TGTGCCAGCAGCACTCGCGGGGCCAACACCGGGGAGCTGTTTTTT.

The table lists this clone with a count of one. J is TRBJ2-2 and V is TRBV5-1, with 10 bases lining up with TRBD1. The CDR3 is made up of 15 amino acids. Trimming took 4 bases from V and 3 from J; bases not matched to a gene: 3. In germline, CDR1 is SGHRS, CDR2 YFSETQ. The CDR3 bases are TGCGCCAGCAGCGCCGGGACAGGGGACACCGGGGAGCTGTTTTTT. Its translation is CASSAGTGDTGELFF.

V and J are TRBV7-2 and TRBJ2-2; no reliable D call. CDR1 and CDR2 from the germline V gene are SGHTA and FQGNSA. The CDR3 is 16 amino acids. V was pared by 5 bases and J by 8 bases, with 21 bases between. CDR3 amino acids: CASSPQQGVNGGELFF. The CDR3 bases are TGTGCCAGCAGCCCACAACAAGGAGTAAACGGTGGGGAGCTGTTTTTT.

The chain recombines TRBV7-9 with TRBJ2-1; 9 bases match TRBD2. Per germline, CDR1 SEHNR and CDR2 FQNEAQ (reference sequence). Trimming took 4 bases from V and 4 from J; bases not matched to a gene: 5. The CDR3 has 15 residues. As DNA, the CDR3 is TGTGCCAGCAGCTATAGCGGGAGTGGGTACAATGAGCAGTTCTTC. It is translated as CASSYSGSGYNEQFF.

The chain couples TRBV7-3 to TRBJ2-1, with 8 positions matching TRBD2. Trimming removed 1 base from V and 6 bases from J; junction bases left unmatched: 8. This CDR3 is 16 amino acids long. Germline V gives CDR1 SGHTA, CDR2 FQGTGA. Written as DNA, the CDR3 is TGTGCCAGCAGCTTAATGGGGACTAGGAATTCCAATGAGCAGTTCTTC. Translating gives CASSLMGTRNSNEQFF.

The genes are TRBV7-8 and TRBJ2-4, with 11 bases that match TRBD2. This CDR3 region has 18 residues. The V gene's germline CDR1 is SGHVS and CDR2 FQNEAQ. The V and J ends lost 1 base and 7 bases, in that order; junction bases with no gene match: 12. In DNA, the CDR3 is TGTGCCAGCAGCTTAGGGTCCCTAGCGGGAGGAGCGGGGAACATTCAGTACTTC. It encodes CASSLGSLAGGAGNIQYF. Together with reference TRBV7-8 and TRBJ2-4, the CDR3 gives the full variable domain: GAGVSQSPRYKVAKRGQDVALRCDPISGHVSLFWYQQALGQGPEFLTYFQNEAQLDKSGLPSDRFFAERPEGSVSTLKIQRTQQEDSAVYLCASSLGSLAGGAGNIQYFGAGTRLSVL.

The rearrangement joins TRBV28 to TRBJ1-5; TRBD1 might be the D (5 bases). This CDR3 is 15 amino acids long. The germline V and J ends were trimmed by 6 bases and 0 bases, with 12 bases remaining between them. Germline values: CDR1 MDHEN, CDR2 SYDVKM. CDR3 protein: CASSGGTVSNQPQHF. The CDR3 DNA reads as TGTGCCAGCAGCGGGGGGACCGTTAGCAATCAGCCCCAGCATTTT.

The genes are TRBV9 and TRBJ2-2; no reliable D call. The V end was cut by 3 bases, the J end by 5 bases, with 14 bases between. Germline CDR1 reads SGDLS; CDR2 reads YYNGEE. The CDR3 contains 15 residues. This CDR3 is CASSATPTATGELFF. The CDR3 nucleotides are TGTGCCAGCAGCGCTACTCCGACCGCGACCGGGGAGCTGTTTTTT.

The chain employs TRBV30 and TRBJ2-5; a possible D gene is TRBD1 (6 bases). The CDR3 has 16 residues. V lost 5 bases and J 2 bases, leaving 21 bases between the germline ends. Germline V gives CDR1 GTSNPN, CDR2 SVGIG (reference sequence). The CDR3 coding sequence is TGTGCCTGGTCCGGGTCGAAAACAGGGATTCAAGAGACCCAGTACTTC. It translates to CAWSGSKTGIQETQYF.

Concerning this clone: Other nucleotide sequences from this sample produce the same CDR3. This CDR3 is CASRYGGTNSYEQYF. The CDR3 nucleotides are TGTGCCAGCAGATACGGTGGGACTAACTCATACGAGCAGTACTTC. The rearrangement links TRBV7-2 to TRBJ2-7, with 7 bases that match TRBD2. There are 15 residues in the CDR3. Germline CDR1 SGHTA, CDR2 FQGNSA. J was trimmed by 4 bases and V by 6 bases; bases with no gene match: 12.

The chain joins TRBV5-4 to TRBJ1-2, with 11 positions matching TRBD1. The CDR3 is 13 residues long. The germline V gene encodes CDR1 SGHNT and CDR2 YYREEE (reference sequence). V lost 5 bases to trimming and J lost 7 bases; unmatched junction nucleotides: 4. Written as DNA, the CDR3 is TGTGCCAGCAGTCGGACAGGGGGCCTTGGCTACACCTTC. Translation: CASSRTGGLGYTF.

This chain uses TRBV5-1 with TRBJ2-5; TRBD2 is a possible D gene (5 bases). Trimming stripped 0 bases from V and 1 base from J, with 13 bases between. The CDR3 runs 16 residues. Germline CDR1 SGHRS, CDR2 YFSETQ. CDR3 residues: CASSLGPAGTQETQYF. The CDR3 bases are TGCGCCAGCAGCTTGGGGCCGGCGGGTACCCAAGAGACCCAGTACTTC.

V gene TRBV6-6 combines with J gene TRBJ2-7, with D hard to call. V lost 5 bases, J lost 6 bases, and 14 bases lay in between. The CDR3 contains 13 residues. Germline V gene data show CDR1 as MNHNY and CDR2 as SVGAGI (reference sequence). In DNA form, the CDR3 reads TGTGCCAGCAGTGTACAGCTACCCCCCGAGCAGTACTTC. Translating it yields CASSVQLPPEQYF.

This chain joins TRBV5-1 and TRBJ2-5; 7 positions match TRBD1. This CDR3 contains 14 residues. V trimming: 7 bases; J trimming: 4 bases; junction bases outside the gene matches: 10. The germline CDR1 and CDR2 sequences are SGHRS and YFSETQ. CDR3 nucleotides: TGCGCCAGCTCCCCACAGGGGATCGGAGAGACCCAGTACTTC. This encodes CASSPQGIGETQYF.

The CDR3 DNA sequence: TGTGCCAGTAGTATAGCCAGGGGGCTTTACGAGCAGTACTTC. This translates into CASSIARGLYEQYF. V usage is TRBV19 and J usage is TRBJ2-7, with 8 bases that match TRBD1. The CDR3 consists of 14 residues. Germline lookup yields CDR1 LNHDA and CDR2 SQIVND (reference sequence). V was clipped by 1 base and J by 4 bases; unmatched bases: 3.

This chain links TRBV30 with TRBJ1-4; a weak D match, TRBD1 (6 bases). The CDR3 is made up of 15 amino acids. Germline lookup yields CDR1 GTSNPN and CDR2 SVGIG (reference sequence). Trimming left V 2 bases short and J 4 bases short, with 14 bases between. In DNA form, the CDR3 reads TGTGCCTGGAGTATCCGGACAGCGAATAATGAAAAACTGTTTTTT. It translates to CAWSIRTANNEKLFF.